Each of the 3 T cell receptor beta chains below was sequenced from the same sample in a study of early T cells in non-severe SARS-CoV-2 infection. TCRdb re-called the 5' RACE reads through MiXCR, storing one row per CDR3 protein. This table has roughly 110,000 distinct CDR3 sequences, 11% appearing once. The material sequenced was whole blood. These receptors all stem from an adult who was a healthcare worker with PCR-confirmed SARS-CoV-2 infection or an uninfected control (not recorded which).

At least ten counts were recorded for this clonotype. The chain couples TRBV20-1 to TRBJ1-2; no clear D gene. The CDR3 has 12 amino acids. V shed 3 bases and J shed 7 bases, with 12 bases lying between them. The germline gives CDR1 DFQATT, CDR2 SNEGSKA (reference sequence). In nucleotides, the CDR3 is TGCAGTGCTAGCCTCAGGACGGGTGGCTACACCTTC. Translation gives CSASLRTGGYTF.

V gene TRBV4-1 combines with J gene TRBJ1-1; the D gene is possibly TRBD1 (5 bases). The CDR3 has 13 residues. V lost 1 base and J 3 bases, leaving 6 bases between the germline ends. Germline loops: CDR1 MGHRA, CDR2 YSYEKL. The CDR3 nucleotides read TGCGCCAGCAGCCAAGTAGGGGACACTGAAGCTTTCTTT. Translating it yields CASSQVGDTEAFF.

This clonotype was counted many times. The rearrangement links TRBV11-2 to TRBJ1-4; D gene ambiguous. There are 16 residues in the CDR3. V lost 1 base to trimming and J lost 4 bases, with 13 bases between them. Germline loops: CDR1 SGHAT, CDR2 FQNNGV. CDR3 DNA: TGTGCCAGCAGCTTAGGCACCGCAGGCCATAATGAAAAACTGTTTTTT. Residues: CASSLGTAGHNEKLFF.